A selection of T cell receptor beta chains follows, all from one sample in a study of cytotoxic CD8 clonotypes in ibrutinib-treated CLL. Assay: immunoSEQ multiplex PCR; the TCRdb copy retains only in-frame clones and omits some. The data contain roughly 190,000 clones, about two thirds of them singletons. Sequences were derived from PBMCs, sampled after 24 months of ibrutinib treatment. These receptors all stem from a human donor with chronic lymphocytic leukemia. Each CDR3 is given with its conserved first and last residue. The order of the fields is CDR3 DNA, CDR3 protein, V gene, J gene, clone size, D gene. D genes are given only for firm matches. For some rows the clone size is stated as once, few or many, or as a class when expanded; others skip it.

DNA: TGTGCCAGCAGCGAATCCGGGACGTATAGCAATCAGCCCCAGCATTTT
CDR3: CASSESGTYSNQPQHF
V: TRBV27
J: TRBJ1-5
size: -
D: -

DNA: TGCAGCGCCACTCCCCGCGATGAGCAGTTCTTC
CDR3: CSATPRDEQFF
V: TRBV29-1
J: TRBJ2-1
size: -
D: -

DNA: TGTGCCAGCACCACCCTCCTTAGCGGAGCTGGCACAGATACGCAGTATTTT
CDR3: CASTTLLSGAGTDTQYF
V: TRBV4-2
J: TRBJ2-3
size: -
D: -

DNA: TGTGCCAGCAAGGCAGGGGTTAACTATGGCTACACCTTC
CDR3: CASKAGVNYGYTF
V: TRBV6-5
J: TRBJ1-2
size: -
D: -

DNA: TGTGCCAGCAGCTTATTACTTATAGAGACCCAGTACTTC
CDR3: CASSLLLIETQYF
V: TRBV13
J: TRBJ2-5
size: -
D: -

DNA: TGTGCCAGTAGTATCGCTCAGAACTATGGCTACACCTTC
CDR3: CASSIAQNYGYTF
V: TRBV19
J: TRBJ1-2
size: -
D: -

DNA: TGTGCCAGCAGCTCTACGGCCGGCGGGGCGCCCCAGCATTTT
CDR3: CASSSTAGGAPQHF
V: TRBV5-6
J: TRBJ1-5
size: -
D: -

DNA: TGCGCCAGCAGCCCCATTCCAGCGGGAGAGCGAAATGAGCAGTTCTTC
CDR3: CASSPIPAGERNEQFF
V: TRBV5-1
J: TRBJ2-1
size: -
D: TRBD2

DNA: TGTGCCAGCAACCCTGGTGCAGCAACTAATGAAAAACTGTTTTTT
CDR3: CASNPGAATNEKLFF
V: TRBV28
J: TRBJ1-4
size: -
D: -

DNA: TGTGCCAGCAGCGTAGAACCCAGCTCCTACAATGAGCAGTTCTTC
CDR3: CASSVEPSSYNEQFF
V: TRBV9
J: TRBJ2-1
size: -
D: -

DNA: TGCGCCAGCAGTCGTACCGCCCAGACCCTCTACGAGCAGTACTTC
CDR3: CASSRTAQTLYEQYF
V: TRBV5-1
J: TRBJ2-7
size: -
D: -

DNA: TGCGCCAGCAGCCGAGGATATGAAAAACTGTTTTTT
CDR3: CASSRGYEKLFF
V: TRBV4-3
J: TRBJ1-4
size: -
D: -

DNA: TGTGCCAGCAGTCCCCATCGTGGGAGCGGGAGAGGGTTTACGCAGTATTTT
CDR3: CASSPHRGSGRGFTQYF
V: TRBV28
J: TRBJ2-3
size: -
D: TRBD2

DNA: TGTGCCAGCTCACTCGTAGAAACGGGGACCGGGGAGCTGTTTTTT
CDR3: CASSLVETGTGELFF
V: TRBV18
J: TRBJ2-2
size: few
D: -

DNA: TGCGCCAGCAGTTACGGCTATGGCTACACCTTC
CDR3: CASSYGYGYTF
V: TRBV5-1
J: TRBJ1-2
size: once
D: -

DNA: TGTGCCTGGAGACCAGGGGTTTGGAGCAATGAGCAGTTCTTC
CDR3: CAWRPGVWSNEQFF
V: TRBV30
J: TRBJ2-1
size: -
D: -

DNA: TGTGCCTGGAGTGGACTAGCGGGAGTTAACAATGAGCAGTTCTTC
CDR3: CAWSGLAGVNNEQFF
V: TRBV30
J: TRBJ2-1
size: -
D: TRBD2

DNA: TGCAGTGTGGTTGAATATGGCTACACCTTC
CDR3: CSVVEYGYTF
V: TRBV20-1
J: TRBJ1-2
size: few
D: -

DNA: TGTGCTAGTGGTTTGGCAGGACCCAACGAGCAGTACTTC
CDR3: CASGLAGPNEQYF
V: TRBV12-5
J: TRBJ2-7
size: once
D: -

DNA: TGTGCCAGCTCACCACAGGGGTACTATGGCTACACCTTC
CDR3: CASSPQGYYGYTF
V: TRBV18
J: TRBJ1-2
size: -
D: -

DNA: TGTGCCAGCAGTTACTCGGGCAGCCACAATGAGCAGTTCTTC
CDR3: CASSYSGSHNEQFF
V: TRBV6-5
J: TRBJ2-1
size: -
D: -

DNA: TGTGCCAGCAGCTTGACAGGGTCTAATGAAAAACTGTTTTTT
CDR3: CASSLTGSNEKLFF
V: TRBV5-5
J: TRBJ1-4
size: -
D: -

DNA: TGTGCCAGCAGCCCGAGCAGGGCGGGAGGAGGCGAGCAGTACTTC
CDR3: CASSPSRAGGGEQYF
V: TRBV4-2
J: TRBJ2-7
size: many
D: TRBD2

DNA: TGTGCCAGCTCACCGGGACAGGGGAACACTGAAGCTTTCTTT
CDR3: CASSPGQGNTEAFF
V: TRBV18
J: TRBJ1-1
size: -
D: TRBD1

DNA: TGTGCCTGGAGCCAGACAGGGTTTGACTACGAGCAGTACTTC
CDR3: CAWSQTGFDYEQYF
V: TRBV30
J: TRBJ2-7
size: -
D: TRBD1

DNA: TGTGCCAGCAGCGTAACTCCCCGGGGGCTCTACGAGCAGTACTTC
CDR3: CASSVTPRGLYEQYF
V: TRBV9
J: TRBJ2-7
size: once
D: -

DNA: TGTGCCAGCTCACCAGCCGGGACTTACTCCTACGAGCAGTACTTC
CDR3: CASSPAGTYSYEQYF
V: TRBV18
J: TRBJ2-7
size: -
D: -

DNA: TGTGCCAGTAGTATCGATACCTACAATGAGCAGTTCTTC
CDR3: CASSIDTYNEQFF
V: TRBV19
J: TRBJ2-1
size: -
D: -

DNA: TGTGCCAGCAGCTTATCTAGCCTAAATGAAGCTTTCTTT
CDR3: CASSLSSLNEAFF
V: TRBV11-2
J: TRBJ1-1
size: -
D: -

DNA: TGCGCCAGCAGCCAAGTTACGGGGGGCCGAAAGTATCAGCCCCAGCATTTT
CDR3: CASSQVTGGRKYQPQHF
V: TRBV4-1
J: TRBJ1-5
size: few
D: -

DNA: TGTGCCAGCAGCCCCGCCGGGACAGACCTATACAATGAGCAGTTCTTC
CDR3: CASSPAGTDLYNEQFF
V: TRBV11-2
J: TRBJ2-1
size: many
D: TRBD1

DNA: TGTGCCAGCAGCTTAGCGCGTAATAGCGGGACGAATGAGCAGTTCTTC
CDR3: CASSLARNSGTNEQFF
V: TRBV7-8
J: TRBJ2-1
size: few
D: TRBD2

DNA: TGTGCCAGCAGCAGACAGGGGATCGGGGAGCTGTTTTTT
CDR3: CASSRQGIGELFF
V: TRBV6-5
J: TRBJ2-2
size: -
D: TRBD1

DNA: TGCGCCAGCAGCTTTGGGGCGGTTGGTCAAGAGACCCAGTACTTC
CDR3: CASSFGAVGQETQYF
V: TRBV5-1
J: TRBJ2-5
size: -
D: -

DNA: TGTGCCAGCAGTCCGCGGGACCGCATTGCAGATACGCAGTATTTT
CDR3: CASSPRDRIADTQYF
V: TRBV27
J: TRBJ2-3
size: -
D: -

DNA: TGTGCCAGCAGCTTGCTTGGACAGGGGGCCGGGGAAGCTTTCTTT
CDR3: CASSLLGQGAGEAFF
V: TRBV5-8
J: TRBJ1-1
size: -
D: TRBD1

DNA: TGTGCCAGCAGCTCATGGAGGGCCGGGAGTGAGACCCAGTACTTC
CDR3: CASSSWRAGSETQYF
V: TRBV7-9
J: TRBJ2-5
size: -
D: -

DNA: TGTGCCAGCAGCGCAATAACCGGGGGTGAGCAGTTCTTC
CDR3: CASSAITGGEQFF
V: TRBV7-9
J: TRBJ2-1
size: -
D: -

DNA: TGTGCCAGCAGCTTGGTCGGTTCCGGGGCCAACGTCCTGACTTTC
CDR3: CASSLVGSGANVLTF
V: TRBV5-6
J: TRBJ2-6
size: -
D: -

DNA: TGTGCCAGCAGTCTCAGGGGGGCCTATGGCACAGATACGCAGTATTTT
CDR3: CASSLRGAYGTDTQYF
V: TRBV27
J: TRBJ2-3
size: -
D: -

DNA: TGTGCCAGCAGTTTCGCACGGAATATGAACACTGAAGCTTTCTTT
CDR3: CASSFARNMNTEAFF
V: TRBV6-6
J: TRBJ1-1
size: few
D: -

DNA: TGTGCCAGCTCACGAATCCTTATGCGGGACACCTCCTACGAGCAGTACTTC
CDR3: CASSRILMRDTSYEQYF
V: TRBV18
J: TRBJ2-7
size: -
D: -

DNA: TGTGCCAGCTCACCAGCAGAAGGTCGCTACGAGCAGTACTTC
CDR3: CASSPAEGRYEQYF
V: TRBV18
J: TRBJ2-7
size: -
D: -

DNA: TGTGCCAGTAGTGTGAGACAGGGCTTTCAGCCCCAGCATTTT
CDR3: CASSVRQGFQPQHF
V: TRBV19
J: TRBJ1-5
size: -
D: TRBD1

DNA: TGTGCCAGCATCCCCGGCAGCTCCTACAATGAGCAGTTCTTC
CDR3: CASIPGSSYNEQFF
V: TRBV7-2
J: TRBJ2-1
size: few
D: -

DNA: TGTGCCAGCAGTTTACTAGTGGACCCCTCCTACGAGCAGTACTTC
CDR3: CASSLLVDPSYEQYF
V: TRBV28
J: TRBJ2-7
size: -
D: -

DNA: TGTGCCAGCAGCTTGGAGGGACAGTCCTACGAGCAGTACTTC
CDR3: CASSLEGQSYEQYF
V: TRBV5-4
J: TRBJ2-7
size: -
D: TRBD1

DNA: TGTGCCACCAGCAGAGATCTAGGGGGCCACAATGAGCAGTTCTTC
CDR3: CATSRDLGGHNEQFF
V: TRBV15
J: TRBJ2-1
size: -
D: TRBD1

DNA: TGTGCCAGCAGCGGACGACAGGGGTGGGGCACTGAAGCTTTCTTT
CDR3: CASSGRQGWGTEAFF
V: TRBV5-5
J: TRBJ1-1
size: -
D: TRBD1

DNA: TGTGCCAGCAGTTACGGTCCCGGGACAACCGGCGAGCAGTACTTC
CDR3: CASSYGPGTTGEQYF
V: TRBV6-5
J: TRBJ2-7
size: -
D: -

DNA: TGTGCCAGCAGCCCTAGGGGGACTAGCGGTCTAACTACGCAGTATTTT
CDR3: CASSPRGTSGLTTQYF
V: TRBV14
J: TRBJ2-3
size: -
D: TRBD2

DNA: TGTGCCAGCTCACCACGGCCGCGAGGCTACACCTTC
CDR3: CASSPRPRGYTF
V: TRBV18
J: TRBJ1-2
size: few
D: -

DNA: TGTGCCAGCACCTCACGAGGGACAGCCAAAAACATTCAGTACTTC
CDR3: CASTSRGTAKNIQYF
V: TRBV6-1
J: TRBJ2-4
size: -
D: -

DNA: TGTGCCAGTAGTACCAGGGTTAATGGCTACACCTTC
CDR3: CASSTRVNGYTF
V: TRBV19
J: TRBJ1-2
size: few
D: -

DNA: TGTGCCAGCAGCTTAGCACTGGGCAATACGCAGTATTTT
CDR3: CASSLALGNTQYF
V: TRBV11-2
J: TRBJ2-3
size: -
D: -

DNA: TGTGCCAGCAGAGGGGACTCAAACACTGAAGCTTTCTTT
CDR3: CASRGDSNTEAFF
V: TRBV28
J: TRBJ1-1
size: -
D: -

DNA: TGTGCCAGCAGACACGGACAGGGGGCATCGAATGAGCAGTTCTTC
CDR3: CASRHGQGASNEQFF
V: TRBV6-5
J: TRBJ2-1
size: -
D: TRBD1